This T cell receptor (beta chain) was captured in a study of OX40 agonist ivuxolimab in advanced cancers. Notes on the study in general: CD8+ T cells were the subset that, on average, had more expanded clones than CD4+.

Worth noting for this clone: Its antigen remains unidentified.

CDR3 size: 15 residues. V gave up 6 bases and J gave up 4 bases; unmatched junction bases: 7. From germline, CDR1 is MNHNS and CDR2 SASEGT. The protocol was immunoSEQ multiplex PCR, while the TCRdb copy is restricted to in-frame clones and leaves out a portion. The data hold about 49,000 clones, with about 75% observed a single time. The chain joins TRBV6-1 to TRBJ1-5, with TRBD1 matching over 9 bases. The TCR sequence derives from an adult with an advanced solid tumor such as melanoma, head and neck, liver or kidney cancer. Sequencing was performed on CD4+ or CD8+ T cells sorted from blood, taken in a trial of the OX40 agonist ivuxolimab. The CDR3 region has the DNA TGTGCCAGCAGCGGGACAGGGTTTGGGAATCAGCCCCAGCATTTT. This codes for CASSGTGFGNQPQHF.